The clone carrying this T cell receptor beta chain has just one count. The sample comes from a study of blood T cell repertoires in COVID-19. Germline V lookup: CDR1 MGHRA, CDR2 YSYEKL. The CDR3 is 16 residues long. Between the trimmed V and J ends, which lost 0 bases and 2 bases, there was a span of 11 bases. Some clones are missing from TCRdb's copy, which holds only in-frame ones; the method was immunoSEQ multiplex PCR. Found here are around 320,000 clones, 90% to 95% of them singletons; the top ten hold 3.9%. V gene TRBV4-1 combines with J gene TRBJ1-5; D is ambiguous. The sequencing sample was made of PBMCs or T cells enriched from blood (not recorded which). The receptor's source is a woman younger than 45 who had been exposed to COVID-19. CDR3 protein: CASSQEGHDRNQPQHF. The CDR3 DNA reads TGCGCCAGCAGCCAAGAGGGCCATGATCGCAATCAGCCCCAGCATTTT.